This T cell receptor beta chain was sequenced in a study of CD8+CD57+ T cells in acquired aplastic anemia. Whole-study findings and limits: Twenty-nine was the count of CD8+ CDR3 sequences that patients shared with controls.

Genomic DNA, the template, was used for profiling of the TCR beta VDJ and CDR3. A single record per CDR3 protein comes from TCRdb applying MiXCR to the reads. The sample carries about 190,000 distinct CDR3 sequences, roughly 56% recorded once. This clonotype showed up just a few times. The target antigen is unknown. The CDR3 spans 15 residues. Germline V gene sequence: CDR1 SGHRS, CDR2 YFSETQ. The V and J ends lost 6 bases and 5 bases, in that order; junction bases with no gene match: 11. This rearrangement joins TRBV5-1 to TRBJ2-5; 9 nucleotides agree with TRBD1. Input material: sorted CD4+, CD8+, or CD8+CD57+ T cells (not recorded which) from PBMCs. This sequence was found in a human donor in good health, serving as a control. The DNA for the CDR3 is TGCGCCAGCACCCCCCGGACAGGGGCAGGCGAGACCCAGTACTTC. It yields the protein CASTPRTGAGETQYF.